The rows below give T cell receptor beta chains drawn from one sample of a study of identical twins. In TCRdb, the 5' RACE reads were re-called with MiXCR into one record per CDR3 protein. The sample has around 480,000 distinct CDR3 sequences, 14% seen once; the top ten hold approximately 0.52%. This same sample was also part of a study on yellow fever vaccine responses in identical twins.

Sequencing was performed on CD4+ T cells sorted from blood. These receptors originate from a woman aged 18-30 years in good health. Each CDR3 is given with its conserved first and last residue. D genes are given only for firm matches. Clone size appears in some rows only: once, few, many, or a class for an expanded clone.

clone_size	j_call	v_call	d_call	cdr3_nt	cdr3_aa
many	TRBJ2-2	TRBV2	.	TGTGCCAGCCGGAGGGACACCGGGGAGCTGTTTTTT	CASRRDTGELFF
.	TRBJ2-1	TRBV7-2	.	TGTGCCAGCAGCTTGACCGGGACCATCAATGAGCAGTTCTTC	CASSLTGTINEQFF
few	TRBJ1-1	TRBV3-1	.	TGTGCCAGCAGCCAGGAGCTGTCGAACACTGAAGCTTTCTTT	CASSQELSNTEAFF
many	TRBJ2-3	TRBV7-9	.	TGTGCCAGCAGCTTAGCTGAGGGAGTCACAGATACGCAGTATTTT	CASSLAEGVTDTQYF
.	TRBJ2-3	TRBV7-8	.	TGTGCCAGCAGCTCAAAGATCGGAGGACCAGATACGCAGTATTTT	CASSSKIGGPDTQYF
few	TRBJ2-7	TRBV6-2/TRBV6-3	TRBD1	TGTGCCATAAAGGACAGGGACGTCTACGAGCAGTACTTC	CAIKDRDVYEQYF
many	TRBJ2-2	TRBV12-3/TRBV12-4	.	TGTGCCAGCAGGGCCTTGCCTGGGGAGCTGTTTTTT	CASRALPGELFF
few	TRBJ2-2	TRBV25-1	.	TGTGCCAGCAGTGGTCGATCCCACACCGGGGAGCTGTTTTTT	CASSGRSHTGELFF
.	TRBJ2-2	TRBV5-1	.	TGCGCCAGCAGCTTTCTTGGGGGCAACACCGGGGAGCTGTTTTTT	CASSFLGGNTGELFF
.	TRBJ2-7	TRBV18	.	TGTGCCAGCTCACCCAGGGAGATCTACGAGCAGTACTTC	CASSPREIYEQYF
.	TRBJ2-2	TRBV6-2/TRBV6-3	.	TGTGCCAGCAGCCTAAATCTCCTGCGGGGGCGCACCGGGGAGCTGTTTTTT	CASSLNLLRGRTGELFF
few	TRBJ2-5	TRBV11-2	TRBD1	TGTGCCAGCAGCTTACGACGACAGGGATCCCGGGGAGTGGAGACCCAGTACTTC	CASSLRRQGSRGVETQYF
.	TRBJ2-1	TRBV10-3	TRBD2	TGTGCCATCAGTGAGTCGAGGATGGGACTAGCCACCTACAATGAGCAGTTCTTC	CAISESRMGLATYNEQFF